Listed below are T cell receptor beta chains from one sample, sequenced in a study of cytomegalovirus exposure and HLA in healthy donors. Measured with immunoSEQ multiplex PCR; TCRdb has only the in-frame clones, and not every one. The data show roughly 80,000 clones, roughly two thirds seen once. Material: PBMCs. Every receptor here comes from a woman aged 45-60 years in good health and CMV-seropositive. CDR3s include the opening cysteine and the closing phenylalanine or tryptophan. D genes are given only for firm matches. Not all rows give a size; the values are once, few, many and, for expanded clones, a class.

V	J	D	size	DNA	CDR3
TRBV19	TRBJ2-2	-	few	TGTGCCAGTAGAAGACAGCCGAACACCGGGGAGCTGTTTTTT	CASRRQPNTGELFF
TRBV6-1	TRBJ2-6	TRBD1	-	TGTGCCAGCTCCCACACAGGGGGTGGGGCCAACGTCCTGACTTTC	CASSHTGGGANVLTF
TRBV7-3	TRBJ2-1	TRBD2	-	TGTGCCAGCAGCTTAATATCGGGACTAACATACAATGAGCAGTTCTTC	CASSLISGLTYNEQFF
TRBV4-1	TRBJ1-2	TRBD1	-	TGCGCCAGCAGCCTTGAGACAGGGCTTGGCTACACCTTC	CASSLETGLGYTF
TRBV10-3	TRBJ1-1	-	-	TGTGCCATCAGTGAGGACATCGCAGGGTTGGGAACTGAAGCTTTCTTT	CAISEDIAGLGTEAFF
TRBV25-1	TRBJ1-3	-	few	TGTGCCAGCAGCCCAGGGTTAAGTTCCGGAAACACCATATATTTT	CASSPGLSSGNTIYF
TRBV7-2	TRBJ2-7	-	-	TGTGCCAGCAGCTTAGAGCACCAATCCTACGAGCAGTACTTC	CASSLEHQSYEQYF
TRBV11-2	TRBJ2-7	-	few	TGTGCCAGCAGCTTACGAGGGTTCAGCCCCTACGAGCAGTACTTC	CASSLRGFSPYEQYF
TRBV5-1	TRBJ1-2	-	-	TGCGCCAGCAGTTCAGCACAGGCCCTTCTCTTC	CASSSAQALLF
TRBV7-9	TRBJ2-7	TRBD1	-	TGTGCCAGCGTCCCCCAGGGGGCCTACGAGCAGTACTTC	CASVPQGAYEQYF
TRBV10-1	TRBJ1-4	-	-	TGCGCCACCTCGAACCGAACGGAGACAACTAATGAAAAACTGTTTTTT	CATSNRTETTNEKLFF
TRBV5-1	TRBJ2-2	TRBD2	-	TGCGCCAGCAGCTTTAGCGGGGGGATAACTAACACCGGGGAGCTGTTTTTT	CASSFSGGITNTGELFF
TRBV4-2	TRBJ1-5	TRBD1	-	TGTGCCAGCAGCCAAGACCTTCGGACAGGGGTATCTATGAATCAGCCCCAGCATTTT	CASSQDLRTGVSMNQPQHF
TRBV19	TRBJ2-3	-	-	TGTGCCAGTAGTCCAGGGACAGATACGCAGTATTTT	CASSPGTDTQYF
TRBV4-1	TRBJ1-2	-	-	TGCGCCAGCAGCTTCTTCCCCGGCAGGGAGGATGGCTACACCTTC	CASSFFPGREDGYTF
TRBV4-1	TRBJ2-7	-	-	TGCGCCAGCAGCCAAGAATGGTGGTCACGCGGGCACTATGAGCAGTACTTC	CASSQEWWSRGHYEQYF
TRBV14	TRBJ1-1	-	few	TGTGCCAGCAGCCCTCATGGGGGACTCACTGAAGCTTTCTTT	CASSPHGGLTEAFF
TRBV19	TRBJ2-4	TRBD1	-	TGTGCCAGTAGTATTAGACAGGGGGGTTTAGCCAAAAACATTCAGTACTTC	CASSIRQGGLAKNIQYF
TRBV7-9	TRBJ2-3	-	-	TGTTCCAGCAGCTTTGATAGGGGGGAGGGGACAGATACGCAGTATTTT	CSSSFDRGEGTDTQYF
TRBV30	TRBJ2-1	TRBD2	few	TGTGCCTGGAGTGTACAACGGGGACTATGGGATGAGCAGTTCTTC	CAWSVQRGLWDEQFF
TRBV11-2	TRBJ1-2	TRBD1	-	TGTGCCAGCAGCATGACAGGGGACTATGGCTACACCTTC	CASSMTGDYGYTF
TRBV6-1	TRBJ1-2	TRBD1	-	TGTGCCAGCAGGACGACAGGGGGAGGCTATGGCTACACCTTC	CASRTTGGGYGYTF
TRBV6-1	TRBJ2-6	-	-	TGTGCCAGCACTCGGGGGGGGGCCAACGTCCTGACTTTC	CASTRGGANVLTF
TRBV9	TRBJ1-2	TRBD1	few	TGTGCCAGCAGACAGGGGATGTTAGACTATGGCTACACCTTC	CASRQGMLDYGYTF
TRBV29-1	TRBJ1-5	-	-	TGCAGCGTTGGAGCGGGGGGCAATCAGCCCCAGCATTTT	CSVGAGGNQPQHF
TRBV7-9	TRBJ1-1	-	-	TGTGCCAGCAGCTTAGAGGGGGGGCCGGTGGCGGAAGCTTTCTTT	CASSLEGGPVAEAFF
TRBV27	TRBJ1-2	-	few	TGTGCCAGCAGTTTACTACGGGACTTGAGGAATGGCTACACCTTC	CASSLLRDLRNGYTF
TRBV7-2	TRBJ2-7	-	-	TGTGCCAGCAGCTGGAGGGGGGGAAGCTCCTACGAGCAGTACTTC	CASSWRGGSSYEQYF
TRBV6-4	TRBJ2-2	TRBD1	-	TGTGCCAGCAGCCGGTTGGGACAGGGGGCCCCCGGGGAGCTGTTTTTT	CASSRLGQGAPGELFF
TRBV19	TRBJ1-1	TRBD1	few	TGTGCCAGTAGATCCGGACAGGGAGGCACTGAAGCTTTCTTT	CASRSGQGGTEAFF
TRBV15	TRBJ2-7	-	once	TGTGCCACCAGCAGAGAGCGCGGGGACGTGACCTACGAGCAGTACTTC	CATSRERGDVTYEQYF
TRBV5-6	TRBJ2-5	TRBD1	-	TGTGCCAGCAGCAAAGACAGGGCGGAGACCCAGTACTTC	CASSKDRAETQYF
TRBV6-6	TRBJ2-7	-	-	TGTGCCAGCAGTTACTTGGACGGGGACACCTACGAGCAGTACTTC	CASSYLDGDTYEQYF
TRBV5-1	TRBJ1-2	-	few	TGCGCCAGCAGCTCGGGGGTTGGGGAGGGGAACTATGGCTACACCTTC	CASSSGVGEGNYGYTF
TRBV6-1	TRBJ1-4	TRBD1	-	TGTGCCAGCAGTCGGACAGGTCTTAATGAAAAACTGTTTTTT	CASSRTGLNEKLFF
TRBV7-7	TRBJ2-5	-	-	TGTGCCAGCAGCTTAGTGGGCAGTCCAGAGACCCAGTACTTC	CASSLVGSPETQYF